This T cell receptor (beta chain) was recorded in a study of T cell responses to AZD1222 COVID-19 vaccine. Study-wide points: The study identified only 6 or 7 AZD1222 recipients as seropositive at baseline. Repertoires were collected only later (after the peak T cell response had occurred). Nearly half of unique spike-specific TCRs reportedly avoided B.1.351 and B.1.1.7 mutated regions.

A note on this clone: The antigen remains unidentified.

Generated by immunoSEQ multiplex PCR, the TCRdb table keeps only in-frame clones and is missing some. The table includes more than 100,000 clones, 75% to 90% detected once. This CDR3 is 17 amino acids long. Germline CDR1 reads LNHDA; CDR2 reads SQIVND (reference sequence). Trimming took 11 bases from V and 0 from J; bases not matched to a gene: 9. Specimen: peripheral blood, collected on day 0 of AZD1222 vaccination. The receptor's source is an adult in good health. The gene calls are TRBV19 and TRBJ1-6; TRBD1 matches 11 bases. CDR3 sequence reads: CASGGQGVSSYNSPLHF. Here the CDR3 DNA reads TGTGCCTCTGGGGGACAGGGGGTAAGCTCCTATAATTCACCCCTCCACTTT.